Listed here are 25 T cell receptor beta chains from one sample, sequenced in a study of blood T cell repertoires in COVID-19. Data came from immunoSEQ multiplex PCR; TCRdb stores just in-frame clones and leaves some out. This table holds hundreds of thousands of clones, roughly 85% found once. Sequencing input: peripheral blood. Receptors were obtained from a man aged 50 to 59 with active or convalescent COVID-19.

The rearrangement uses TRBV7-2 and TRBJ2-1, with 7 nucleotides matching TRBD2. Germline assignment: CDR1 SGHTA and CDR2 FQGNSA. The V segment lost 9 bases and the J segment 11 bases; nucleotides outside the gene matches: 7. CDR3 length equals 11 residues. CDR3 loop: CASTPGLKQFF. The CDR3 DNA is TGTGCCAGTACCCCGGGACTAAAGCAGTTCTTC. Complete variable domain (other parts from reference TRBV7-2 and TRBJ2-1): GAGVSQSPSNKVTEKGKDVELRCDPISGHTALYWYRQSLGQGLEFLIYFQGNSAPDKSGLPSDRFSAERTGGSVSTLTIQRTQQEDSAVYLCASTPGLKQFFGPGTRLTVL.

The rearrangement links TRBV30 to TRBJ2-2; 7 bases are a match to TRBD2. V lost 8 bases and J lost 1; bases outside the gene matches: 4. This CDR3 is 13 amino acids long. Germline V gene sequence: CDR1 GTSNPN, CDR2 SVGIG (reference sequence). This CDR3 reads CAQREGNTGELFF. The CDR3 region has the DNA TGTGCCCAGCGGGAAGGGAACACCGGGGAGCTGTTTTTT.

The gene calls are TRBV20-1 and TRBJ2-1, with no clear D. The V and J ends lost 3 bases and 6 bases respectively, with 12 bases between them. CDR3 size: 13 residues. Germline CDR1 and CDR2: DFQATT and SNEGSKA (reference sequence). CDR3 sequence reads: CSASKAWSNEQFF. In DNA, the CDR3 is TGCAGTGCTAGTAAGGCCTGGAGCAATGAGCAGTTCTTC.

This sequence joins TRBV4-3 and TRBJ2-3, with 7 bases fitting TRBD1. The CDR3 is 20 amino acids. The V segment lost 6 bases and the J segment 2 bases; nucleotides outside the gene matches: 23. Germline-derived CDR1 and CDR2 are LGHNA and YSLEER. In DNA, the CDR3 is TGCGCCAGCAGTCAACATCCCACCAGGTGGGGACAGCCTAACACAGATACGCAGTATTTT. Translating gives CASSQHPTRWGQPNTDTQYF.

J is TRBJ1-1 and V is TRBV3-1 (or the pseudogene TRBV3-2); perhaps TRBD1 as D (6 bases). This CDR3 spans 13 amino acids. Germline V gives CDR1 LGHDT, CDR2 YNNKEL (reference sequence). Trimming took 7 bases from V and 5 from J, leaving 14 bases between them. CDR3 region: CASKQGPGTEAFF. Here the CDR3 DNA reads TGTGCCAGCAAACAGGGCCCAGGTACTGAAGCTTTCTTT.

This rearrangement joins TRBV28 to TRBJ1-3; D is unresolved. There are 15 residues in the CDR3. The germline V gene encodes CDR1 MDHEN and CDR2 SYDVKM. Trimming left V 3 bases short and J 1 base short, with 10 bases between. Written as DNA, the CDR3 is TGTGCCAGCAGTTTTTCGGGGTCATCTGGAAACACCATATATTTT. Amino acids: CASSFSGSSGNTIYF.

The chain joins TRBV29-1 to TRBJ2-1; D perhaps matches TRBD2 (6 bases). V lost 1 base to trimming and J lost 4 bases, with 20 bases between them. The CDR3 is 17 amino acids. Germline CDR1 SQVTM, CDR2 ANQGSEA. The CDR3 sequence: CSVEGPPGLALYNEQFF. The CDR3 bases are TGCAGCGTTGAAGGGCCCCCAGGGCTAGCGCTTTACAATGAGCAGTTCTTC.

The chain carries TRBV6-5 and TRBJ2-4; D may be TRBD2 (7 bases). The germline V gene encodes CDR1 MNHEY and CDR2 SVGAGI. V gave up 5 bases and J gave up 8 bases, with 13 bases separating them. The CDR3 runs to 13 residues. CDR3: CASSPRGGDIQYF. In DNA form, the CDR3 reads TGTGCCAGCAGTCCCCGAGGGGGGGACATTCAGTACTTC.

There are a few counts of this clone. V and J are TRBV5-1 and TRBJ1-1; D not certain. V shed 4 bases and J shed 4 bases, with 11 bases lying between them. This CDR3 has 13 amino acids. Germline V gene sequence: CDR1 SGHRS, CDR2 YFSETQ. The CDR3 protein is CASSDSGGTEAFF. DNA for the CDR3: TGCGCCAGCAGCGACTCCGGAGGCACTGAAGCTTTCTTT.

The chain employs TRBV9 and TRBJ1-1, with 7 bases that match TRBD1. V lost 4 bases to trimming and J lost 4 bases; unmatched junction nucleotides: 7. The CDR3 is made up of 14 amino acids. The germline gives CDR1 SGDLS, CDR2 YYNGEE. CDR3 region: CASSPRQGFTEAFF. The CDR3 DNA reads TGTGCCAGCAGCCCGCGACAGGGTTTCACTGAAGCTTTCTTT.

This clone has a handful of counts. The V gene is TRBV28, the J gene TRBJ1-2, with 8 bases that match TRBD1. The V gene end was trimmed by 5 bases and the J gene end by 6 bases; junction bases not matched to a gene: 5. CDR3 length: 13 residues. Per the germline V gene, CDR1 is MDHEN and CDR2 is SYDVKM. CDR3 nucleotides: TGTGCCAGCAGTAAAGCAGGGGGCAATGGCTACACCTTC. Translated: CASSKAGGNGYTF.

The chain employs TRBV7-9 and TRBJ2-5; TRBD2 agrees at 7 bases. Germline assignment: CDR1 SEHNR and CDR2 FQNEAQ (reference sequence). V was pared by 2 bases and J by 0 bases, with 6 bases of the junction left unmatched. The CDR3 sequence is 16 residues long. As DNA, the CDR3 is TGTGCCAGCAGCTTACCACTAGCGAAGTACCAAGAGACCCAGTACTTC. It yields the protein CASSLPLAKYQETQYF.

This clone has just a few counts. V gene TRBV7-9 combines with J gene TRBJ1-1; 7 bases are shared with TRBD1. V shed 3 bases and J 11 bases; nucleotides not matched to a gene: 15. This CDR3 region has 15 residues. Germline lookup yields CDR1 SEHNR and CDR2 FQNEAQ (reference sequence). The CDR3 sequence is CASSLGGGQAIKAFF. In DNA, the CDR3 is TGTGCCAGCAGCTTGGGGGGCGGACAGGCGATTAAGGCTTTCTTT.

Only one count was recorded for this clone. The V call is TRBV28, the J call TRBJ2-1; TRBD2 might be the D (7 bases). Trimming removed 9 bases from V and 0 bases from J, with 18 bases in between. The germline V gene has CDR1 MDHEN and CDR2 SYDVKM. CDR3 size: 16 residues. CDR3 sequence (DNA): TGTGCCAGTTCGACCCCGGGGGGCGGCTCCTACAATGAGCAGTTCTTC. It encodes CASSTPGGGSYNEQFF. The whole variable domain, remainder taken from reference TRBV28 and TRBJ2-1, is DVKVTQSSRYLVKRTGEKVFLECVQDMDHENMFWYRQDPGLGLRLIYFSYDVKMKEKGDIPEGYSVSREKKERFSLILESASTNQTSMYLCASSTPGGGSYNEQFFGPGTRLTVL.

The chain joins TRBV28 to TRBJ1-2, with 7 nucleotides matching TRBD1. This CDR3 region has 14 residues. The J segment lost 4 bases and the V segment lost 8 bases, leaving 10 bases of the junction unmatched. Germline V gene data show CDR1 as MDHEN and CDR2 as SYDVKM. The CDR3 sequence: CASGRGGASYGYTF. CDR3 DNA sequence: TGTGCCAGCGGAAGAGGGGGCGCCTCCTATGGCTACACCTTC.

This clone was found once. The rearrangement links TRBV27 to TRBJ1-5, with 9 bases lining up with TRBD1. The V segment lost 1 base and the J segment 3 bases; nucleotides outside the gene matches: 10. The CDR3 is made up of 18 amino acids. Germline CDR1 is MNHEY and CDR2 is SMNVEV (reference sequence). This CDR3 is CASSLLGGTGLANQPQHF. The CDR3 region has the DNA TGTGCCAGCAGTTTATTAGGGGGGACAGGGCTGGCCAATCAGCCCCAGCATTTT.

V gene TRBV3-1 (or the pseudogene TRBV3-2) combines with J gene TRBJ2-5; D unresolved. Germline V lookup: CDR1 LGHDT, CDR2 YNNKEL (reference sequence). V was trimmed by 3 bases and J by 5 bases, leaving 13 bases between them. This CDR3 has 14 amino acids. The DNA of the CDR3 is TGTGCCAGCAGCCACTTAGTATTCGGGGAGACCCAGTACTTC. Encoded protein: CASSHLVFGETQYF.

J is TRBJ2-3 and V is TRBV2, with 10 bases fitting TRBD2. The CDR3 has 14 amino acids. Germline V gene lookup returns CDR1 SNHLY and CDR2 FYNNEI. The V gene end was trimmed by 6 bases and the J gene end by 8 bases; junction bases not matched to a gene: 8. CDR3 protein: CASRLAGLGGTQYF. In nucleotides, the CDR3 is TGTGCCAGCAGACTAGCGGGACTCGGGGGTACGCAGTATTTT. Using reference TRBV2 and TRBJ2-3 for the parts outside the CDR3, the full variable domain is EPEVTQTPSHQVTQMGQEVILRCVPISNHLYFYWYRQILGQKVEFLVSFYNNEISEKSEIFDDQFSVERPDGSNFTLKIRSTKLEDSAMYFCASRLAGLGGTQYFGPGTRLTVL.

J is TRBJ2-4 and V is TRBV5-5; TRBD1 might be the D (5 bases). This CDR3 contains 17 residues. Trimming took off 2 bases at V and 3 bases at J, with 18 bases between the two ends. CDR1 SGHKS and CDR2 YYEKEE come from the germline V gene (reference sequence). The CDR3 is CASSFLTSGLGKNIQYF. The CDR3 DNA sequence: TGTGCCAGCAGCTTCCTGACCTCAGGGTTAGGCAAAAACATTCAGTACTTC.

This sequence joins TRBV3-1 (or the pseudogene TRBV3-2) and TRBJ2-1, with 9 bases lining up with TRBD2. The CDR3 has 14 amino acids. The germline CDR1 and CDR2 sequences are LGHDT and YNNKEL (reference sequence). V was clipped by 2 bases and J by 9 bases; unmatched bases: 5. The CDR3 nucleotides read TGTGCCAGCAGCCAATTAGCGGGAGTCAGTGAGCAGTTCTTC. Translating gives CASSQLAGVSEQFF.

The CDR3 coding sequence is TGTGCCAGCACCCATGGAAGGAGGGCAGGGCTTAACTATGGCTACACCTTC. Translated: CASTHGRRAGLNYGYTF. The chain joins TRBV5-8 to TRBJ1-2, with D possibly being TRBD1 (5 bases). Trimming took off 6 bases at V and 1 base at J, with 22 bases between the two ends. Germline V gene data show CDR1 as SGHTS and CDR2 as YDEGEE. The CDR3 runs 17 residues.

The chain links TRBV21-1 to TRBJ2-4; the D segment call TRBD1 is taken from the table without a DNA check. TRBV21-1 is termed a pseudogene. The CDR3 contains 9 residues. The CDR3 loop reads CASSNDRGF. CDR3 in DNA: TGTGCCAGCAGCAACGATAGGGGATTC.

This chain connects TRBV11-1 to TRBJ2-2; 9 bases map to TRBD2. From germline, CDR1 is SGHAT and CDR2 FQDESV (reference sequence). The CDR3 runs to 15 residues. The trim removed 0 bases at V and 4 bases at J, leaving 0 bases unmatched. The CDR3: CASSLARGGTGELFF. DNA for the CDR3: TGTGCCAGCAGCTTAGCGCGGGGGGGCACCGGGGAGCTGTTTTTT. Using reference TRBV11-1 and TRBJ2-2 for the parts outside the CDR3, the full variable domain is EAEVAQSPRYKITEKSQAVAFWCDPISGHATLYWYRQILGQGPELLVQFQDESVVDDSQLPKDRFSAERLKGVDSTLKIQPAELGDSAMYLCASSLARGGTGELFFGEGSRLTVL.

The V gene is TRBV6-6, the J gene TRBJ2-7, with a weak D call TRBD1 (5 bases). The CDR3 extends over 14 amino acids. Between the trimmed V and J ends, which lost 0 bases and 4 bases, there was a span of 10 bases. In germline, CDR1 is MNHNY, CDR2 SVGAGI (reference sequence). This CDR3 is CASSYSPSGYEQYF. The CDR3 DNA is TGTGCCAGCAGTTACTCACCCTCAGGGTACGAGCAGTACTTC.

The V and J genes are TRBV10-3 and TRBJ1-2; D gene unclear. Germline V gives CDR1 ENHRY, CDR2 SYGVKD. Deletions cut 3 bases from V and 0 bases from J, with 5 bases between. The CDR3 contains 13 residues. CDR3 residues: CAISDQSNYGYTF. The CDR3 nucleotides are TGTGCCATCAGTGACCAGTCTAACTATGGCTACACCTTC.